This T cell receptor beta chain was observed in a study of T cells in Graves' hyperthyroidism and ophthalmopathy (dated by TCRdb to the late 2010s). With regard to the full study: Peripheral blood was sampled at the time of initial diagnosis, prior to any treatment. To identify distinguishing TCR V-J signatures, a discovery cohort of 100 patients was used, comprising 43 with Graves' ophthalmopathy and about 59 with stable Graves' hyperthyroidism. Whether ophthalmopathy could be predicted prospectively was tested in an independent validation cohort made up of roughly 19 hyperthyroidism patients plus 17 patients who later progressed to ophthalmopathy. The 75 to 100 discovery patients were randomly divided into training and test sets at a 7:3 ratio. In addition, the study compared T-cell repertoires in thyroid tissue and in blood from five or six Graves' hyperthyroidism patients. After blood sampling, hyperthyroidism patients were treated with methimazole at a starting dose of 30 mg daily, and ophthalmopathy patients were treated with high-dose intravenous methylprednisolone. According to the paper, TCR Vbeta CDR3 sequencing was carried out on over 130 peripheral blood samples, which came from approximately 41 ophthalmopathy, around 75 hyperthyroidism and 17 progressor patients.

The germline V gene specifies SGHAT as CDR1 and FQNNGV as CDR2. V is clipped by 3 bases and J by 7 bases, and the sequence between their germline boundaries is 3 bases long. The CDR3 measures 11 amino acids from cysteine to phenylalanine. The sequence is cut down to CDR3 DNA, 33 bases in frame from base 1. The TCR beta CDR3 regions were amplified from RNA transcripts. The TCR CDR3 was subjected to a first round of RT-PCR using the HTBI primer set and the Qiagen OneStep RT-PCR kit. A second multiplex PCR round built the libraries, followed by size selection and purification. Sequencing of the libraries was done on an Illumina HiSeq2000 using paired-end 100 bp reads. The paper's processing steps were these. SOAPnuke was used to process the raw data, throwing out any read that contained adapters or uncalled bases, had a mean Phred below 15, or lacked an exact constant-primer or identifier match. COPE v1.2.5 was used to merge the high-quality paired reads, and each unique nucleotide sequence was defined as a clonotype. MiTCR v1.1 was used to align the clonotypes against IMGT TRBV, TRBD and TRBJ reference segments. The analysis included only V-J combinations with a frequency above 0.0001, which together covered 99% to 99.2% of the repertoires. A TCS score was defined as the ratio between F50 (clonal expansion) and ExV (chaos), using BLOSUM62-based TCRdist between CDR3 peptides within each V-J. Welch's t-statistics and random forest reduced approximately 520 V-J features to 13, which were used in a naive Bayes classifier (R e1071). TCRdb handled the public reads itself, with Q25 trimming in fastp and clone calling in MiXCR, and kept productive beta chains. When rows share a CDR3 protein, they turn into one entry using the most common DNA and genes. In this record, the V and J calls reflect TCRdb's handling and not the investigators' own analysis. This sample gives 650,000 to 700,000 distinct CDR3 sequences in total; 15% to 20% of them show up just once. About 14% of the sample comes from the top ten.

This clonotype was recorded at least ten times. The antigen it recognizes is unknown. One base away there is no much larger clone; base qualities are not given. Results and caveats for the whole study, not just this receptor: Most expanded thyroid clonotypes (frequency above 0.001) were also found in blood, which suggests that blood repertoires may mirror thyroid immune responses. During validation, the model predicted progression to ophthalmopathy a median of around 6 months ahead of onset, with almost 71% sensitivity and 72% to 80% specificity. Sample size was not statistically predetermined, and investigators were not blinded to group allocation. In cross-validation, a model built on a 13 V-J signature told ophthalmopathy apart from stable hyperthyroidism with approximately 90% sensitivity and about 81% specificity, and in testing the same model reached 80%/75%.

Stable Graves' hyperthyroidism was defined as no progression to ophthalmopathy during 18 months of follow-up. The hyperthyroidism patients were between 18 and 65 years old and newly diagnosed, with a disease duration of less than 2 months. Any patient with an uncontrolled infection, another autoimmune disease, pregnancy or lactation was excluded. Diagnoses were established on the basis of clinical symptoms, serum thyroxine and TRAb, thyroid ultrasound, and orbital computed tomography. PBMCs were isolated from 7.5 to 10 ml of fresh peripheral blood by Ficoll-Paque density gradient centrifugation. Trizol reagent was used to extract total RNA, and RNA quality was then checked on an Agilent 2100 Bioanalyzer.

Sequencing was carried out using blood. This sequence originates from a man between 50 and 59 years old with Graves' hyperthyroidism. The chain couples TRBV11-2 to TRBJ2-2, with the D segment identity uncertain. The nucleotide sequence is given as TGTGCCAGCAGCTTTAACGGGGAGCTGTTTTTT. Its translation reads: CASSFNGELFF. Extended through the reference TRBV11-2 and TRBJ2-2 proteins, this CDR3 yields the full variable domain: EAGVAQSPRYKIIEKRQSVAFWCNPISGHATLYWYQQILGQGPKLLIQFQNNGVVDDSQLPKDRFSAERLKGVDSTLKIQPAKLEDSAVYLCASSFNGELFFGEGSRLTVL.